One and the same sample provided the 32 T cell receptor beta chains below, sequenced in a study of cytomegalovirus exposure and HLA in healthy donors. 13 Jbeta primers and 60 Vbeta primers were used for the PCR. Only in-frame clones appear in the TCRdb table, and some are missing; sequencing was by immunoSEQ multiplex PCR. The data contain some 130,000 clones, over 75% of them singletons. The sample comprised PBMCs. The receptors originated from a man younger than 40 in good health.

V is TRBV16 and J is TRBJ1-3; possible D gene TRBD1, 6 bases. The ends were cut back, 6 bases at V and 2 bases at J, with 14 bases in the middle. The CDR3 spans 15 residues. Germline V gene data show CDR1 as KGHSY and CDR2 as FQNENV. The CDR3 reads CASSRTVIPGNTIYF. The CDR3 region has the DNA TGTGCCAGCAGTCGGACAGTGATTCCTGGAAACACCATATATTTT.

The chain carries TRBV7-9 and TRBJ2-7; TRBD1 agrees at 9 bases. V shed 6 bases and J 3 bases; nucleotides not matched to a gene: 6. The CDR3 totals 14 residues. Germline V gene sequence: CDR1 SEHNR, CDR2 FQNEAQ (reference sequence). CDR3: CASSSRTGDYEQYF. CDR3 sequence (DNA): TGTGCCAGCAGTTCTCGGACAGGGGACTACGAGCAGTACTTC.

This rearrangement joins TRBV28 to TRBJ1-1; D not resolved. This CDR3 contains 13 residues. V was shortened by 5 bases and J by 1 base, with 8 bases between the two germline ends. CDR1 is MDHEN, CDR2 SYDVKM, per germline. The CDR3 here is CASSVGRNTEAFF. The DNA for the CDR3 is TGTGCCAGCAGTGTGGGCCGGAACACTGAAGCTTTCTTT. Full variable domain (rest looked up from reference TRBV28 and TRBJ1-1): DVKVTQSSRYLVKRTGEKVFLECVQDMDHENMFWYRQDPGLGLRLIYFSYDVKMKEKGDIPEGYSVSREKKERFSLILESASTNQTSMYLCASSVGRNTEAFFGQGTRLTVV.

V usage is TRBV5-6 and J usage is TRBJ2-5; D is perhaps TRBD1 (5 bases). Germline-derived CDR1 and CDR2 are SGHDT and YYEEEE. The CDR3 sequence is 13 residues long. V lost 5 bases, J lost 7 bases, and 15 bases lay in between. CDR3 loop: CASRNLGATTQYF. The CDR3, as DNA: TGTGCCAGCAGAAATCTAGGGGCCACGACCCAGTACTTC.

The gene calls are TRBV7-9 and TRBJ1-5; possible D gene TRBD1, 5 bases. The CDR3 loop spans 15 amino acids. Germline CDR1 is SEHNR and CDR2 is FQNEAQ (reference sequence). V lost 5 bases and J lost 5, with 16 bases in between. CDR3 bases: TGTGCCAGCAGCCCCGATAGGGGTGGGGATCAGCCCCAGCATTTT. As protein: CASSPDRGGDQPQHF.

The genes are TRBV11-2 and TRBJ2-1, with 7 bases that match TRBD2. CDR1 is SGHAT and CDR2 is FQNNGV in the germline V gene. CDR3 length: 15 residues. After removal of 7 bases from V and 1 base from J, the junction contained 7 bases not matched to a gene. The CDR3 bases are TGTGCCAGCACCTCCCTAGCGGCTTCCTACAATGAGCAGTTCTTC. Residues: CASTSLAASYNEQFF.

J is TRBJ2-7 and V is TRBV4-1; TRBD1 matches at 9 bases. The trim removed 2 bases at V and 2 bases at J, leaving 7 bases unmatched. CDR3 length equals 16 residues. Germline CDR1 MGHRA, CDR2 YSYEKL. The CDR3 coding sequence is TGCGCCAGCAGCCAAATGGTAGGGGACAGGGCCTACGAGCAGTACTTC. Amino acids: CASSQMVGDRAYEQYF.

The chain combines TRBV11-1 with TRBJ2-1, with a tentative D call TRBD1 (5 bases). Trimming left V 0 bases short and J 4 bases short, with 13 bases between. The CDR3 has 16 amino acids. From germline, CDR1 is SGHAT and CDR2 FQDESV (reference sequence). In DNA form, the CDR3 reads TGTGCCAGCAGCTTAGCAACCTGGGGCACGTACAATGAGCAGTTCTTC. This translates into CASSLATWGTYNEQFF.

This chain links TRBV4-3 with TRBJ2-2; 7 positions match TRBD1. This CDR3 comprises 16 residues. J lost 4 bases, V lost 7 bases, and 12 bases had no gene match. Per the germline V gene, CDR1 is LGHNA and CDR2 is YSLEER. The CDR3 region is CASTPGRDSITGELFF. The CDR3 DNA reads TGCGCCAGCACCCCCGGCCGGGACAGCATCACCGGGGAGCTGTTTTTT.

This clone was seen only a few times. J is TRBJ2-2 and V is TRBV19; the match to TRBD1 covers 7 bases. V gave up 3 bases and J gave up 5 bases; unmatched junction bases: 9. Germline V lookup: CDR1 LNHDA, CDR2 SQIVND (reference sequence). This CDR3 is 16 amino acids long. The CDR3 loop reads CASSMGTGTVTGELFF. The CDR3 nucleotides read TGTGCCAGTAGTATGGGGACCGGGACAGTGACCGGGGAGCTGTTTTTT.

This sequence joins TRBV4-3 and TRBJ1-6, with 8 bases fitting TRBD1. The CDR3 has 13 amino acids. V trimming: 4 bases; J trimming: 7 bases; junction bases outside the gene matches: 0. Germline CDR1 and CDR2: LGHNA and YSLEER. The CDR3 region is CASSRDRNSPLHF. CDR3 DNA: TGCGCCAGCAGCCGGGACAGGAATTCACCCCTCCACTTT.

The chain recombines TRBV20-1 with TRBJ2-5; D gene uncertain. Looked up from germline, CDR1 is DFQATT and CDR2 is SNEGSKA (reference sequence). With 5 bases removed from V and 5 bases from J, the gap between germline ends came to 9 bases. CDR3 size: 11 residues. The CDR3 here is CSAHPGETQYF. For the CDR3, the DNA is TGCAGTGCTCACCCGGGTGAGACCCAGTACTTC.

The rearrangement links TRBV2 to TRBJ1-4; possible D gene TRBD1, 5 bases. The CDR3 totals 15 residues. Germline V gene sequence: CDR1 SNHLY, CDR2 FYNNEI. Trimming removed 4 bases at V and 8 bases at J, with 17 bases between. This chain's CDR3 is CASSVYRQGGEKLFF. The DNA of the CDR3 is TGTGCCAGCAGTGTTTATCGGCAGGGAGGAGAAAAACTGTTTTTT.

The V gene is TRBV27, the J gene TRBJ2-6; TRBD2 matches 7 bases. Germline CDR1 is MNHEY and CDR2 is SMNVEV (reference sequence). There are 15 residues in the CDR3. Unmatched junction bases numbered 0, after V lost 3 bases and J lost 1 base. CDR3 residues: CASSFGGSGANVLTF. The CDR3 nucleotides read TGTGCCAGCAGTTTCGGGGGGTCTGGGGCCAACGTCCTGACTTTC.

This clone was seen many times. The chain links TRBV10-3 to TRBJ1-3; unclear D gene. V gave up 6 bases and J gave up 0 bases, with 9 bases separating them. The germline CDR1 and CDR2 sequences are ENHRY and SYGVKD. This CDR3 region has 14 residues. The CDR3 nucleotides are TGTGCCATCAGGGGAGGTGGCTCTGGAAACACCATATATTTT. Protein: CAIRGGGSGNTIYF.

The chain recombines TRBV5-1 with TRBJ2-7; 7 positions agree with TRBD1. Germline V gene lookup returns CDR1 SGHRS and CDR2 YFSETQ. V gave up 0 bases and J gave up 0 bases; unmatched junction bases: 6. This CDR3 is 16 amino acids long. CDR3 DNA: TGCGCCAGCAGCTTGGGTACAGGGGTCATCTCCTACGAGCAGTACTTC. Translation gives CASSLGTGVISYEQYF. The full variable domain, its missing parts supplied by reference TRBV5-1 and TRBJ2-7, is KAGVTQTPRYLIKTRGQQVTLSCSPISGHRSVSWYQQTPGQGLQFLFEYFSETQRNKGNFPGRFSGRQFSNSRSEMNVSTLELGDSALYLCASSLGTGVISYEQYFGPGTRLTVT.

The chain carries TRBV19 and TRBJ2-5; 11 nucleotides line up with TRBD2. V shed 7 bases and J 0 bases; nucleotides not matched to a gene: 4. Germline CDR1 reads LNHDA; CDR2 reads SQIVND (reference sequence). The CDR3 is made up of 15 amino acids. The DNA for the CDR3 is TGTGCCAGTAAGGCGGGACTAGCGGACCAAGAGACCCAGTACTTC. Translation: CASKAGLADQETQYF.

The genes are TRBV19 and TRBJ2-7, with TRBD2 matching over 11 bases. The trim removed 10 bases at V and 3 bases at J, leaving 5 bases unmatched. Germline-derived CDR1 and CDR2 are LNHDA and SQIVND (reference sequence). The CDR3 sequence is 13 residues long. Written as DNA, the CDR3 is TGTGCCACTTCCGGGACTAGCGGCTACGAGCAGTACTTC. Translated, it gives CATSGTSGYEQYF.

The chain uses TRBV21-1 and TRBJ2-3; the table gives TRBD2 as D, unverified against the DNA. TRBV21-1 is listed as a pseudogene. This CDR3 contains 13 residues. Here the CDR3 reads CALLGLATDTQYF. The CDR3 nucleotides read TGTGCCCTCTTGGGTCTAGCCACAGATACGCAGTATTTT.

V and J are TRBV6-5 and TRBJ1-2, with 7 bases that match TRBD1. The germline CDR1 and CDR2 sequences are MNHEY and SVGAGI. The CDR3 covers 14 residues. Losses at the gene ends were 4 bases for V and 3 bases for J; bases not matched to a gene: 5. The CDR3 spells CASSSPGGYYGYTF. The CDR3 DNA is TGTGCCAGCAGTTCACCAGGGGGTTACTATGGCTACACCTTC.

This clone was observed a single time. The rearrangement joins TRBV4-1 to TRBJ2-7, with 8 nucleotides matching TRBD1. The junction had 8 bases not matched to a gene; V was cut back by 4 bases and J by 0 bases. Germline V lookup: CDR1 MGHRA, CDR2 YSYEKL. CDR3 size: 16 residues. CDR3 in DNA: TGCGCCAGCAGCCGGCCTGGGGACAGGAGCTCCTACGAGCAGTACTTC. Translation gives CASSRPGDRSSYEQYF.

V gene TRBV6-1 combines with J gene TRBJ2-7, with TRBD2 matching 13 bases. This CDR3 spans 14 amino acids. The germline V gene has CDR1 MNHNS and CDR2 SASEGT. V lost 6 bases, J lost 4 bases, and 3 bases stayed unmatched. CDR3 loop: CASRELAGGYEQYF. Here the CDR3 DNA reads TGTGCCAGCAGGGAACTAGCGGGAGGGTACGAGCAGTACTTC.

V usage is TRBV18 and J usage is TRBJ2-5, with 10 bases fitting TRBD2. V dropped 2 bases and J dropped 3; count of bases not matched to a gene: 0. Germline V CDR1 and CDR2: KGHSH, LQKENI. This CDR3 has 14 residues. The CDR3: CASSPGLAEETQYF. In DNA form, the CDR3 reads TGTGCCAGCTCACCAGGACTAGCGGAAGAGACCCAGTACTTC.

The chain is built from TRBV10-1 and TRBJ2-7, with TRBD2 matching over 12 bases. Germline V CDR1 and CDR2: WNHNN, SYGVQD (reference sequence). Losses at the gene ends were 0 bases for V and 3 bases for J; bases not matched to a gene: 6. The CDR3 loop spans 17 amino acids. CDR3 in amino acids: CASSESSSGRAVYEQYF. The DNA for the CDR3 is TGCGCCAGCAGTGAGTCGTCTAGCGGGAGGGCCGTCTACGAGCAGTACTTC.

The chain carries TRBV7-3 and TRBJ2-1; no clear D gene. V was pared by 8 bases and J by 3 bases, with 14 bases between. CDR1 and CDR2 from the germline V gene are SGHTA and FQGTGA. The CDR3 has 14 residues. CDR3 coding DNA: TGTGCCAGCCAGCCCCACTCGGGCTACAATGAGCAGTTCTTC. This encodes CASQPHSGYNEQFF. The variable domain in full, completed from reference TRBV7-3 and TRBJ2-1, reads GAGVSQTPSNKVTEKGKYVELRCDPISGHTALYWYRQSLGQGPEFLIYFQGTGAADDSGLPNDRFFAVRPEGSVSTLKIQRTERGDSAVYLCASQPHSGYNEQFFGPGTRLTVL.

In this sample, this clone turned up a few times. The chain's CDR3 is CASSFLPGQGIYEQYF. The DNA for the CDR3 is TGTGCCAGCAGCTTCCTGCCGGGACAGGGAATCTACGAGCAGTACTTC. V usage is TRBV5-5 and J usage is TRBJ2-5; 9 nucleotides line up with TRBD1. The tail of the sequence fits TRBJ2-7 better, so the J call may be wrong. The germline V gene encodes CDR1 SGHKS and CDR2 YYEKEE (reference sequence). This CDR3 is built from 16 residues.

The rearrangement links TRBV6-6 to TRBJ1-5; 7 nucleotides agree with TRBD1. Germline lookup yields CDR1 MNHNY and CDR2 SVGAGI (reference sequence). V was clipped by 6 bases and J by 8 bases; unmatched bases: 13. The CDR3 sequence is 15 residues long. The CDR3 DNA sequence: TGTGCCAGCAGCCCCGGGGGACAGTTCAGGGAGCCCCAGCATTTT. It yields the protein CASSPGGQFREPQHF.

The chain is built from TRBV6-5 and TRBJ2-1; D uncertain. The V and J ends lost 2 bases and 9 bases respectively, with 11 bases between them. The CDR3 spans 13 residues. CDR1 and CDR2 from the germline V gene are MNHEY and SVGAGI. The CDR3 nucleotides read TGTGCCAGCAGTTACGCAAGGAGCCGTGAGCAGTTCTTC. This encodes CASSYARSREQFF.

The V and J genes are TRBV27 and TRBJ1-1; D is undetermined. V was cut by 1 base and J by 5 bases, with 11 bases left in between. The CDR3 covers 14 residues. Looked up from germline, CDR1 is MNHEY and CDR2 is SMNVEV (reference sequence). CDR3 sequence reads: CASSLWVSGTEAFF. In DNA, the CDR3 is TGTGCCAGCAGTTTATGGGTTTCGGGGACTGAAGCTTTCTTT.

The chain recombines TRBV6-1 with TRBJ1-3; 9 nucleotides align to TRBD1. Germline loops: CDR1 MNHNS, CDR2 SASEGT. This CDR3 spans 14 amino acids. The J segment lost 6 bases and the V segment lost 1 base, leaving 1 base of the junction unmatched. The CDR3 here is CASSEDRGPNTIYF. CDR3 nucleotide sequence: TGTGCCAGCAGTGAAGACAGGGGGCCAAACACCATATATTTT.

The chain combines TRBV30 with TRBJ2-4, with D possibly matching TRBD2 (5 bases). The CDR3 has 16 amino acids. V gave up 2 bases and J gave up 4 bases, with 18 bases separating them. CDR1 and CDR2 (germline): GTSNPN, SVGIG (reference sequence). This chain's CDR3 is CAWSTRAWTGKNIQYF. Here the CDR3 DNA reads TGTGCCTGGAGTACTAGAGCCTGGACTGGAAAAAACATTCAGTACTTC. Together with reference TRBV30 and TRBJ2-4, the CDR3 gives the full variable domain: SQTIHQWPATLVQPVGSPLSLECTVEGTSNPNLYWYRQAAGRGLQLLFYSVGIGQISSEVPQNLSASRPQDRQFILSSKKLLLSDSGFYLCAWSTRAWTGKNIQYFGAGTRLSVL.

This clone has just a few counts. The J gene is TRBJ1-1, the V gene TRBV7-9, with TRBD1 as a possible D gene (5 bases). The CDR3 is made up of 15 amino acids. Germline V gene sequence: CDR1 SEHNR, CDR2 FQNEAQ (reference sequence). Trimming removed 0 bases from V and 1 base from J, with 9 bases in between. The CDR3 reads CASSLAPTGNTEAFF. DNA of the CDR3: TGTGCCAGCAGCTTAGCCCCCACAGGGAACACTGAAGCTTTCTTT.